A single T cell receptor (beta chain) is shown here with its context. The antigen it binds to is not known. Nothing much larger sits one base from this clone, and base qualities are not available. The germline V end is reduced by 3 bases and the J end by 3 bases; junction bases left unmatched: 5. The germline V gene (reference sequence) sets CDR1 to DFQATT and CDR2 to SNEGSKA. Counted from cysteine to phenylalanine, this CDR3 has 14 amino acids. The only DNA kept is the CDR3, 42 bases in frame from the first base. The immunoSEQ Assay, a bias-controlled multiplex PCR, was used to amplify TCRbeta CDR3 regions from genomic DNA. As for the authors' bioinformatics: Nucleated cell counts per sample were estimated from amplification of reference gene primers within the assay. Sequence reads were collapsed and filtered to measure the absolute abundance of every unique TCRbeta CDR3 rearrangement. For each sample, productive Simpson clonality was calculated by taking the square root of Simpson's diversity index across productive rearrangements. What TCRdb holds here is the immuneACCESS table cut down to in-frame rearrangements. Part of the clones is not present; checked against another copy, under half of the missing clones reflect an unresolved V gene, and the others are unexplained. That table gives V, J and clone size, and the DNA gave D and trimming. The sample profile shows approximately 350,000 clones; 80% to 90% of them were found once. The ten largest clones capture less than 1.2% of the sample.

These data come from a study of blood T cell repertoires in COVID-19 (TCRdb year 2020). At the level of the whole study: Collaborator samples came from the United States, Italy and Spain and covered acute and convalescent phases of COVID-19. The prospective study material was composed of cDNA or gDNA derived from T cells, B-cell-depleted T cells, or PBMCs. The dataset comprised deeply sampled blood TCRbeta repertoires from subjects exposed to, actively infected with, or recovered from COVID-19. The repertoires were made available in a free public database intended to serve as a resource for research on the immune response to SARS-CoV-2. Samples were obtained from the ongoing ImmuneRACE study (first 160 participants) and from over 1,000 subjects provided by 6 global collaborators. Sample metadata almost always included a de-identified subject ID, COVID-19 status, age in years and sex. HLA class I and class II types, where available, came from metadata supplied by the sample provider rather than from assay-based typing.

Participants in the prospective study were enrolled through a virtual design, were aged roughly 18 to 90 years, and lived in about 25 United States geographic areas. To assign participants to cohorts, the prospective study relied on clinical history that participants themselves reported in a screening survey and a study questionnaire. Recovered participants in ImmuneRACE Cohort 3 were defined as having two consecutive negative NP/OP PCR tests, clearance from a healthcare professional, or resolution of symptoms. In the prospective study, whole blood, serum and a nasopharyngeal or oropharyngeal swab were collected from each participant by mobile phlebotomists. Prospective study participants could optionally give additional blood draws and questionnaires over a roughly 2-month period. Prospective study blood samples were shipped either frozen or at room temperature before DNA extraction. Broad study findings and their caveats: The quantity of clinical and demographic metadata differed by source and by participant and was supplied without curation.

This sequence uses TRBV20-1 and TRBJ2-1; the junction holds 7 bases that match TRBD2. The TCR originated in a man aged 18 to 29 who had recovered from COVID-19. The material sequenced was PBMCs or T cells enriched from blood (not recorded which). The nucleotide sequence is TGCAGTGCTAGTGGACCGGGGGGCTACAATGAGCAGTTCTTC. Its protein product is CSASGPGGYNEQFF.